This TCR beta chain was sequenced during a study of graft-versus-host responses after intestinal transplantation. Whole-study context: Recipients were all induced with anti-thymocyte globulin, then given tacrolimus and steroids for 2 to 3 years. General observations from the study: Early HvG declines after transplant were associated with peak circulating GvH clone levels.

As concerns this clone: Its antigen is not known.

Looked up from germline, CDR1 is SGHTS and CDR2 is YDEGEE. The CDR3 covers 15 residues. V lost 1 base, J lost 6 bases, and 3 bases stayed unmatched. Only in-frame clones appear in the TCRdb table, and some are missing; sequencing was by immunoSEQ multiplex PCR. The table lists about 97,000 clones, about 93% of them singletons. The receptor was isolated from a human patient who received an intestinal transplant, so some T cells may come from the graft donor. The chain employs TRBV5-8 and TRBJ2-1; 11 positions match TRBD1. Sequenced here: PBMCs, sampled about 450 days after intestinal transplant. The CDR3 DNA is TGTGCCAGCAGCTTGTACGGGACAGGGGGCAATGAGCAGTTCTTC. It encodes CASSLYGTGGNEQFF.